The T cell receptor beta chain under discussion was sequenced for a study of identical twins. Study-level results: Twin pairs had excess sharing that was weaker in beta out-of-frame sequences. Fewer insertions marked abundant cord blood beta clonotypes; young adult naive trended weakly, memory not at all.

The sample holds a few counts of this clonotype. Its specificity is not known. Addition of a universal primer site occurred through template switching, and cDNA carried unique molecular identifiers. TCRdb re-called the 5' RACE reads through MiXCR, storing one row per CDR3 protein. Of about 920,000 distinct CDR3 sequences in the sample, about 12% were seen once. The length of the CDR3 is 11 residues. V was pared by 6 bases and J by 7 bases, with 10 bases between. CDR1 is DFQATT and CDR2 is SNEGSKA in the germline V gene (reference sequence). These data were also reused for a study on yellow fever vaccine responses in identical twins. That work adds: Reported findings indicate that twins' vaccine T cell responses seemed partially convergent, partially personalized.

The chain has TRBV20-1 and TRBJ1-3, with unresolved D. The TCR was taken from a woman younger than 30 in good health. Sequencing was carried out using PBMCs. CDR3: CSAGQMNTIYF. As DNA, the CDR3 is TGCAGTGCCGGGCAGATGAACACCATATATTTT.